This T cell receptor (beta chain) was sequenced during a study of T cells in Graves' hyperthyroidism and ophthalmopathy. This clonotype was recorded many times. The length of the CDR3 is 13 residues. Germline V gives CDR1 DFQATT, CDR2 SNEGSKA (reference sequence). Trimming stripped 6 bases from V and 7 bases from J, with 18 bases between. TCR beta CDR3 regions were amplified from RNA transcripts. Using the HTBI primer set, a first-round RT-PCR was run on the TCR CDR3. TCRdb redid the calling of the multiplex PCR reads with MiXCR, one entry per CDR3 protein. The top ten hold approximately 14% of the sample, which has approximately 400,000 distinct CDR3 sequences, approximately 14% seen once.

The sequence was obtained from a woman under 30 with Graves' hyperthyroidism. The chain carries TRBV20-1 and TRBJ1-1, with a tentative D call TRBD1 (6 bases). The specimen sequenced was blood. In DNA, the CDR3 is TGCAGTGCGCCCCGGGGGGGGGGGCTTGAAGCTTTCTTT. Translated, it gives CSAPRGGGLEAFF.